This TCR beta chain was sequenced during a study of shared clonotypes between healthy human individuals. The study, taken as a whole, reports: Generally, naive subsets came out with larger estimated richness than memory subsets.

CD45RO-negative, CCR7-positively selected cells formed the naive CD8 fraction, excluding terminally differentiated effector memory CD45RA+ cells. Repertoires were generated with immunoSEQ multiplex PCR, while TCRdb's copy carries only in-frame clones and drops some. Here the sample spans around 1.9 million clones, around 93% being singletons. On this clone: Its antigen is unknown.

The clonotype originates from a young man in good health. Some clones in this sample may be carry-over from other donors' samples. Input material: naive CD8+ T cells from PBMCs.

CDR3 in amino acids: CASSLVLGKAYEQYF. Here the CDR3 DNA reads TGCGCCAGCAGCTTGGTGCTGGGTAAAGCCTACGAGCAGTACTTC. The rearrangement links TRBV5-1 to TRBJ2-7; no definite D call. CDR3 size: 15 residues. V lost 0 bases, J lost 2 bases, and 12 bases lay in between. In germline, CDR1 is SGHRS, CDR2 YFSETQ.